What follows are 13 T cell receptor beta chains derived from one specimen sequenced in a study of blood T cell repertoires in COVID-19. Method: immunoSEQ multiplex PCR; TCRdb's copy keeps in-frame clones and lacks some. The sample has around 620,000 clones, 80% to 90% seen once; the top ten hold roughly 0.25%. The sequenced sample was peripheral blood. These receptors originate from a woman aged 18 to 35 with acute or convalescent COVID-19.

This chain uses TRBV11-2 with TRBJ1-2; perhaps TRBD1 as D (6 bases). V lost 4 bases and J 6 bases, leaving 15 bases between the germline ends. CDR1 and CDR2 from the germline V gene are SGHAT and FQNNGV. The CDR3 runs 14 residues. The CDR3 DNA is TGTGCCAGCAGCTCCGGGAGGGGGATCGATGGCTACACCTTC. The encoded protein is CASSSGRGIDGYTF.

V gene TRBV29-1 combines with J gene TRBJ1-5; 8 bases map to TRBD1. Germline V gene sequence: CDR1 SQVTM, CDR2 ANQGSEA. This CDR3 has 12 residues. The trim removed 4 bases at V and 6 bases at J, leaving 2 bases unmatched. In DNA form, the CDR3 reads TGCAGCGTTGGCCAGGGGGCTCAGCCCCAGCATTTT. Encoded protein: CSVGQGAQPQHF. The full variable domain, its missing parts supplied by reference TRBV29-1 and TRBJ1-5, is SAVISQKPSRDICQRGTSLTIQCQVDSQVTMMFWYRQQPGQSLTLIATANQGSEATYESGFVIDKFPISRPNLTFSTLTVSNMSPEDSSIYLCSVGQGAQPQHFGDGTRLSIL.

The chain has TRBV19 and TRBJ2-7; the match to TRBD1 covers 7 bases. The length of the CDR3 is 12 residues. J lost 4 bases, V lost 9 bases, and 6 bases had no gene match. Germline V gene sequence: CDR1 LNHDA, CDR2 SQIVND (reference sequence). The CDR3 sequence: CASRQGQYEQYF. In nucleotides, the CDR3 is TGTGCCAGCCGACAGGGTCAGTACGAGCAGTACTTC. Together with reference TRBV19 and TRBJ2-7, the CDR3 gives the full variable domain: DGGITQSPKYLFRKEGQNVTLSCEQNLNHDAMYWYRQDPGQGLRLIYYSQIVNDFQKGDIAEGYSVSREKKESFPLTVTSAQKNPTAFYLCASRQGQYEQYFGPGTRLTVT.

The chain is built from TRBV24-1 and TRBJ1-1; TRBD1 agrees at 7 bases. CDR1 KGHDR and CDR2 SFDVKD come from the germline V gene. The junction had 11 bases not matched to a gene; V was cut back by 5 bases and J by 0 bases. The CDR3 loop spans 17 amino acids. CDR3 loop: CATSGPSPTGMNTEAFF. The DNA for the CDR3 is TGTGCCACCAGTGGCCCCTCTCCGACAGGGATGAACACTGAAGCTTTCTTT.

This clone has just one count. The chain combines TRBV6-5 with TRBJ2-1; TRBD2 aligns across 10 bases. Germline V gene lookup returns CDR1 MNHEY and CDR2 SVGAGI. This CDR3 comprises 14 residues. V was pared by 9 bases and J by 2 bases, with 4 bases of the junction left unmatched. CDR3 sequence (DNA): TGTGCCAGTAGCGGGGGGTGGCCCTACAATGAGCAGTTCTTC. It translates to CASSGGWPYNEQFF.

In nucleotides, the CDR3 is TGTGCCAGCTCACCACGGCGGGGGGTCACCTATGGCTACACCTTC. Encoded protein: CASSPRRGVTYGYTF. The gene calls are TRBV18 and TRBJ1-2, with D perhaps matching TRBD1 (5 bases). CDR1 is KGHSH and CDR2 is LQKENI in the germline V gene. Trimming took 1 base from V and 4 from J, leaving 13 bases between them. This CDR3 region has 15 residues.

This chain links TRBV7-2 with TRBJ2-7; TRBD1 agrees at 10 bases. Germline CDR1 reads SGHTA; CDR2 reads FQGNSA. The V gene end was trimmed by 5 bases and the J gene end by 4 bases; junction bases not matched to a gene: 11. The CDR3 extends over 16 amino acids. DNA of the CDR3: TGTGCCAGCAGCATACAACCGGGACAGGGGTGGTACGAGCAGTACTTC. Translation: CASSIQPGQGWYEQYF.

The chain uses TRBV7-2 and TRBJ1-2; 8 bases align to TRBD1. The length of the CDR3 is 15 residues. CDR1 and CDR2 from the germline V gene are SGHTA and FQGNSA. The trim removed 2 bases at V and 7 bases at J, leaving 9 bases unmatched. CDR3 DNA sequence: TGTGCCAGCAGCTTAATCGCAGGGGGCCTGAGTGGCTACACCTTC. Its protein is CASSLIAGGLSGYTF.

This chain uses TRBV27 with TRBJ2-6; tentative D call: TRBD1 (5 bases). The CDR3 is made up of 16 amino acids. Germline CDR1 reads MNHEY; CDR2 reads SMNVEV (reference sequence). V was shortened by 1 base and J by 2 bases, with 9 bases between the two germline ends. The CDR3 is CASSLFSGTGANVLTF. CDR3 sequence (DNA): TGTGCCAGCAGTTTATTTTCAGGGACTGGGGCCAACGTCCTGACTTTC.

This clone was found once. The chain is built from TRBV4-3 and TRBJ1-6, with 8 bases aligning to TRBD1. V was pared by 2 bases and J by 0 bases, with 6 bases of the junction left unmatched. This CDR3 contains 18 residues. Per germline, CDR1 LGHNA and CDR2 YSLEER. CDR3 DNA: TGCGCCAGCAGCCAATGGCAGGGGGCCAGCTCCTATAATTCACCCCTCCACTTT. Residues: CASSQWQGASSYNSPLHF.

The rearrangement uses TRBV28 and TRBJ1-4; D call uncertain. The CDR3 has 17 residues. The V gene's germline CDR1 is MDHEN and CDR2 SYDVKM. The V end was cut by 2 bases, the J end by 4 bases, with 17 bases between. CDR3 amino acids: CASSLDPRETYNEKLFF. CDR3 DNA: TGTGCCAGCAGTTTAGATCCCCGGGAGACCTATAATGAAAAACTGTTTTTT.

The chain recombines TRBV4-1 with TRBJ1-2; unclear D gene. The germline V gene has CDR1 MGHRA and CDR2 YSYEKL. The length of the CDR3 is 11 residues. The V gene lost 1 base and the J gene lost 11 bases, with 8 bases spanning the gap. The CDR3 bases are TGCGCCAGCAGCCAAGGACTGACGTACACCTTC. Encoded protein: CASSQGLTYTF.

This sequence joins TRBV2 and TRBJ2-5; TRBD1 aligns across 7 bases. J gave up 5 bases and V 2 bases, and 8 bases lay outside the gene matches. CDR3 length equals 15 residues. Germline CDR1 and CDR2: SNHLY and FYNNEI. CDR3 sequence (DNA): TGTGCCAGCAGTGAATGGGCAGGGGGTGGGGAGACCCAGTACTTC. It encodes CASSEWAGGGETQYF.